These 16 T cell receptor beta chains came from one sample sequenced in a study of identical twins. TCRdb reprocessed the 5' RACE reads with MiXCR, giving one entry per CDR3 protein. The data hold hundreds of thousands of distinct CDR3 sequences, with less than 7% observed a single time. The sample consisted of naive T cells sorted from blood. These receptors were obtained from a man aged 18 to 35 in good health.

This clonotype was counted at least ten times. The chain is built from TRBV12-3 or TRBV12-4 and TRBJ2-7; D might be TRBD2 (6 bases). Trimming pared 0 bases from V and 6 bases from J, leaving 12 bases between. CDR3 length equals 14 residues. CDR3 amino acids: CASSLADTSSEQYF. CDR3 in DNA: TGTGCCAGCAGTTTAGCGGACACTAGCTCCGAGCAGTACTTC.

A few counts support this clonotype. This sequence joins TRBV4-1 and TRBJ2-3; D gene uncertain. V was clipped by 5 bases and J by 4 bases, with 10 bases between them. CDR3 length: 13 amino acids. Germline loops: CDR1 MGHRA, CDR2 YSYEKL. The CDR3 DNA is TGCGCCAGCAGCTCGGAGCCGGCAGATACGCAGTATTTT. Translated: CASSSEPADTQYF.

This clonotype was detected many times. This chain links TRBV27 with TRBJ2-1, with 11 bases that match TRBD2. CDR1 is MNHEY, CDR2 SMNVEV, per germline (reference sequence). The V gene end was trimmed by 5 bases and the J gene end by 1 base; junction bases not matched to a gene: 4. This CDR3 is 16 amino acids long. CDR3 sequence: CASSEGTSGSYNEQFF. CDR3 DNA: TGTGCCAGCAGTGAGGGGACTAGCGGTTCCTACAATGAGCAGTTCTTC.

The V call is TRBV7-9, the J call TRBJ2-7; no clear D gene. CDR3 size: 14 residues. From germline, CDR1 is SEHNR and CDR2 FQNEAQ (reference sequence). Trimming removed 5 bases at V and 0 bases at J, with 11 bases between. The CDR3 DNA reads TGTGCCAGCAGCCTGCAAGGGAACTCCTACGAGCAGTACTTC. Translation: CASSLQGNSYEQYF.

This clonotype was counted a few times. This rearrangement joins TRBV27 to TRBJ2-5; 9 bases agree with TRBD2. With 2 bases clipped from V and 7 bases from J, the junction kept 17 bases outside the gene matches. Germline CDR1 is MNHEY and CDR2 is SMNVEV (reference sequence). The CDR3 is made up of 18 amino acids. CDR3: CASSLSPSPSGKEGTQYF. The CDR3 DNA follows: TGTGCCAGCAGTTTAAGCCCTTCCCCTAGCGGGAAGGAGGGGACCCAGTACTTC.

This clonotype was found many times. V gene TRBV4-3 combines with J gene TRBJ2-7; the match to TRBD1 covers 11 bases. V dropped 1 base and J dropped 4; count of bases not matched to a gene: 6. The CDR3 totals 16 residues. Germline lookup yields CDR1 LGHNA and CDR2 YSLEER. CDR3 sequence (DNA): TGCGCCAGCAGCCAAGGTTTGGGGACAGGGGGGTACGAGCAGTACTTC. This gives the protein CASSQGLGTGGYEQYF.

This clonotype was detected ten times or more. The V and J genes are TRBV10-3 and TRBJ1-1, with a tentative D call TRBD1 (6 bases). The CDR3 runs to 14 residues. Germline V gene sequence: CDR1 ENHRY, CDR2 SYGVKD. Trimming stripped 6 bases from V and 3 bases from J, with 14 bases between. The CDR3 coding sequence is TGTGCCATCAGCCTTACAAAGGGGGACACTGAAGCTTTCTTT. Protein product: CAISLTKGDTEAFF.

This clonotype was seen many times. The V call is TRBV20-1, the J call TRBJ2-1; unclear D gene. The CDR3 extends over 11 amino acids. The V end lost 4 bases, the J end lost 9 bases, and 10 bases lay between the germline ends. CDR1 and CDR2 (germline): DFQATT, SNEGSKA (reference sequence). CDR3 region: CSANRPTEQFF. For the CDR3, the DNA is TGCAGTGCTAACCGTCCCACTGAGCAGTTCTTC.

In this sample, this clonotype turned up a few times. The V call is TRBV7-9, the J call TRBJ2-1, with D perhaps matching TRBD2 (5 bases). CDR1 and CDR2 from the germline V gene are SEHNR and FQNEAQ (reference sequence). The CDR3 length is 14 residues. Deletions cut 7 bases from V and 5 bases from J, with 15 bases between. CDR3 DNA sequence: TGTGCCAGCACTAGCCTCACCAATAACAATGAGCAGTTCTTC. Its protein is CASTSLTNNNEQFF.

This clonotype occurred many times. The chain recombines TRBV6-1 with TRBJ1-1; perhaps TRBD1 as D (5 bases). The CDR3 has 15 amino acids. CDR1 MNHNS and CDR2 SASEGT come from the germline V gene. Trimming took off 5 bases at V and 1 base at J, with 14 bases between the two ends. This CDR3 reads CASSRDSPKNTEAFF. CDR3 DNA sequence: TGTGCCAGCAGTCGGGACTCTCCGAAGAACACTGAAGCTTTCTTT.

This clonotype was counted at least ten times. The chain combines TRBV10-3 with TRBJ2-2, with D perhaps being TRBD1 or TRBD2 (5 bases each). Trimming cost V 0 bases and J 3 bases, with 14 bases left between them. CDR1 and CDR2 (germline): ENHRY, SYGVKD. The CDR3 has 17 amino acids. The CDR3 coding sequence is TGTGCCATCAGTGAGTCGGGGCTGCTGCGGGACACCGGGGAGCTGTTTTTT. Translated: CAISESGLLRDTGELFF.

This clonotype occurred many times. This chain links TRBV29-1 with TRBJ1-1, with no clear D. CDR1 is SQVTM and CDR2 is ANQGSEA in the germline V gene. The CDR3 has 10 amino acids. V was shortened by 3 bases and J by 4 bases, with 3 bases between the two germline ends. In nucleotides, the CDR3 is TGCAGCGTTGAGGCCACTGAAGCTTTCTTT. This encodes CSVEATEAFF.

The gene calls are TRBV5-6 and TRBJ2-7; 9 nucleotides align to TRBD1. The CDR3 covers 17 residues. V shed 0 bases, J shed 5 bases, and the junction held 12 bases outside the gene matches. Germline V gene sequence: CDR1 SGHDT, CDR2 YYEEEE. The chain's CDR3 is CASSLEWRDRVINEQYF. In DNA, the CDR3 is TGTGCCAGCAGCTTGGAATGGAGGGACAGGGTGATAAACGAGCAGTACTTC.

This clonotype was observed a handful of times. J is TRBJ2-5 and V is TRBV5-1; no definite D call. CDR3 length: 14 residues. The germline V and J ends were trimmed by 2 bases and 5 bases, with 13 bases remaining between them. CDR1 is SGHRS and CDR2 is YFSETQ in the germline V gene. The CDR3: CASSFTQPTETQYF. The CDR3 region has the DNA TGCGCCAGCAGCTTTACACAACCCACGGAGACCCAGTACTTC.

V gene TRBV12-3 or TRBV12-4 combines with J gene TRBJ2-1; TRBD1 or TRBD2 may be the D gene (5 bases each). This CDR3 is 16 amino acids long. Trimming cost V 5 bases and J 4 bases, with 18 bases left between them. CDR3 in DNA: TGTGCCAGCAGTCTCGGGACCGACCCCGTTTACAATGAGCAGTTCTTC. This translates into CASSLGTDPVYNEQFF.

This clonotype was counted a few times. J is TRBJ1-5 and V is TRBV7-9; D unresolved. Deletions cut 6 bases from V and 2 bases from J, with 14 bases between. Germline lookup yields CDR1 SEHNR and CDR2 FQNEAQ (reference sequence). The CDR3 consists of 15 residues. The CDR3 nucleotides read TGTGCCAGCAGGTCCGATGGGGTCGGCAATCAGCCCCAGCATTTT. Translating gives CASRSDGVGNQPQHF.